A selection of T cell receptor beta chains follows, all from one sample in a study of blood T cell repertoires in COVID-19. Produced via immunoSEQ multiplex PCR; TCRdb's table is partial and in-frame only. The profile covers approximately 280,000 clones, with around 86% appearing a single time and under 2.5% taken by the ten largest. The specimen was peripheral blood. These receptors came from a middle-aged man with acute or convalescent COVID-19. Each CDR3 is given with its conserved first and last residue. Fields, in order: D gene, V gene, J gene, clone size, CDR3 DNA, CDR3 protein. The D gene is left open where the match is weak. A row's size may be missing; if present it is once, few, many or a size class.

>TRBD1|TRBV7-8|TRBJ1-5|NA
TGTGCCAGCAGCTTACAGGGACAGGTTTCTTATCAGCCCCAGCATTTT
CASSLQGQVSYQPQHF
>NA|TRBV29-1|TRBJ1-2|NA
TGCAGCGCTAGCAGGGAGGACTATGGCTACACCTTC
CSASREDYGYTF
>NA|TRBV3-1/TRBV3-2|TRBJ2-2|NA
TGTGCCAGCAGCCAATTACAGGGTTCTGGGGAGCTGTTTTTT
CASSQLQGSGELFF
>NA|TRBV6-5|TRBJ2-3|few
TGTGCCAGCAGTTACTCGTTCTTATCAGATACGCAGTATTTT
CASSYSFLSDTQYF
>NA|TRBV7-2|TRBJ2-5|NA
TGTGCCAGCAGCTTCGGGGTAGAAGAGACCCAGTACTTC
CASSFGVEETQYF
>TRBD1|TRBV5-1|TRBJ2-7|NA
TGCGCCAGCAGCTGGGGGACAGGTTCCTACGAGCAGTACTTC
CASSWGTGSYEQYF
>NA|TRBV6-5|TRBJ1-5|NA
TGTGCCAGCAGTTACTCGTTAGGGGCCAATCAGCCCCAGCATTTT
CASSYSLGANQPQHF
>TRBD1|TRBV30|TRBJ2-6|NA
TGTGCCTGGGCCCAGGGGGCGGGGGCCAACGTCCTGACTTTC
CAWAQGAGANVLTF
>NA|TRBV5-6|TRBJ1-2|NA
TGTGCCAGCAGCTTGCTGATTAGAGGGCCCTATGGCTACACCTTC
CASSLLIRGPYGYTF
>NA|TRBV27|TRBJ2-5|NA
TGTGCCAGCAGTCCCCGGAGCAGGGTGGAGACCCAGTACTTC
CASSPRSRVETQYF
>TRBD2|TRBV3-1/TRBV3-2|TRBJ2-7|NA
TGTGCCAGCAGCCAAGTTGCCGGGACTAGCGGGGCTTCCTACGAGCAGTACTTC
CASSQVAGTSGASYEQYF
>NA|TRBV11-2|TRBJ2-7|NA
TGTGCCAGCAGCCCTCTGGTTGGGCGCCGCGACGTCGAGCAGTACTTC
CASSPLVGRRDVEQYF
>TRBD1|TRBV6-5|TRBJ2-5|NA
TGTGCCAGCAGTCGGACAGGGGACGGGACCCAGTACTTC
CASSRTGDGTQYF
>NA|TRBV18|TRBJ1-3|NA
TGTGCCAGCTCACCGAGCGCGGCTGGAAACACCATATATTTT
CASSPSAAGNTIYF
>NA|TRBV9|TRBJ1-2|NA
TGTGCCAGCAGCGTAGGCAGTCAAAGGGGCTATGGCTACACCTTC
CASSVGSQRGYGYTF
>NA|TRBV2|TRBJ1-2|NA
TGTGCCAGCGGGGCGGGGGCCCCCTTAGTCTATGGCTACACCTTC
CASGAGAPLVYGYTF
>NA|TRBV3-1/TRBV3-2|TRBJ2-4|once
TGTGCCAGCAGCCAGAGGGATGGCGAAAACATTCAGTACTTC
CASSQRDGENIQYF
>TRBD1|TRBV11-2|TRBJ2-1|NA
TGTGCCAGCAACCCCCAGGGGGCAGTTGAGCAGTTCTTC
CASNPQGAVEQFF
>NA|TRBV6-5|TRBJ1-3|NA
TGTGCCAGCAGTTCCTCGGGAGCTGGAAACACCATATATTTT
CASSSSGAGNTIYF
>TRBD1|TRBV30|TRBJ1-1|NA
TGTGCCTGGAGTGTATTACAGGGGGCTCCCTGGCTAATCATGAACACTGAAGCTTTCTTT
CAWSVLQGAPWLIMNTEAFF
>TRBD2|TRBV4-2|TRBJ2-1|NA
TGTGCCAGCAGCACCTCCGGGACTAGCACCTACAATGAGCAGTTCTTC
CASSTSGTSTYNEQFF
>NA|TRBV7-9|TRBJ1-3|NA
TGTGCCAGCACGGTCCCCAGTTCTGGAAACACCATATATTTT
CASTVPSSGNTIYF
>TRBD1|TRBV18|TRBJ2-3|NA
TGTGCCACCACCTCGGGGACAGACAACACAGATACGCAGTATTTT
CATTSGTDNTDTQYF